The 30 T cell receptor beta chains in this list originate from one sample, sequenced in a study of a mutant IDH1 vaccine in newly diagnosed glioma. Clones were read by immunoSEQ multiplex PCR, and TCRdb kept only the in-frame ones, dropping some. The data contain approximately 25,000 clones, about 77% of them singletons. For these receptors, no antigen is known. Time point in this sample: week 5, during vaccination. In the vaccine, a single dose held 300 ug of the mutant IDH1 20-mer peptide, along with topical imiquimod. The sample was PBMCs, taken from a glioma patient whose treatment included an IDH1 peptide vaccine. The receptors shown here come from a man aged 35-49 years with glioma.

V and J are TRBV14 and TRBJ2-1; TRBD1 matches at 9 bases. The germline V gene has CDR1 SGHDN and CDR2 FVKESK. This CDR3 comprises 16 residues. V lost 1 base and J lost 9; bases outside the gene matches: 10. The CDR3 nucleotides read TGTGCCAGCAGCCAAGGAACCGGGACAGGGTTTTCTGAGCAGTTCTTC. Translated: CASSQGTGTGFSEQFF.

V and J are TRBV10-3 and TRBJ2-2; the match to TRBD2 covers 13 bases. Germline lookup yields CDR1 ENHRY and CDR2 SYGVKD. V shed 0 bases, J shed 0 bases, and the junction held 7 bases outside the gene matches. The CDR3 consists of 20 residues. CDR3 in amino acids: CAISESGLAGVLPNTGELFF. The CDR3, as DNA: TGTGCCATCAGTGAGTCAGGACTAGCGGGAGTCCTCCCGAACACCGGGGAGCTGTTTTTT.

V gene TRBV5-6 combines with J gene TRBJ2-5, with TRBD1 as a possible D gene (6 bases). Matching the DNA end better, TRBJ2-7 makes the J call doubtful. This CDR3 spans 14 amino acids. The germline V gene has CDR1 SGHDT and CDR2 YYEEEE. CDR3 residues: CASSWPGESNEQYF. CDR3 DNA: TGTGCCAGCAGCTGGCCAGGGGAGAGCAACGAGCAGTACTTC.

The chain recombines TRBV19 with TRBJ1-2; no clear D. The CDR3 is 12 amino acids. The ends were cut back, 7 bases at V and 7 bases at J, with 13 bases in the middle. CDR1 and CDR2 from the germline V gene are LNHDA and SQIVND (reference sequence). CDR3: CASNPGESGYTF. In DNA form, the CDR3 reads TGTGCCAGTAACCCGGGAGAGAGTGGCTACACCTTC.

The chain recombines TRBV2 with TRBJ2-3; weak D call: TRBD2 (6 bases). The V gene's germline CDR1 is SNHLY and CDR2 FYNNEI. V lost 6 bases to trimming and J lost 5 bases, with 12 bases between them. The CDR3 has 13 residues. The CDR3 loop is CASRRGAGDTQYF. CDR3 in DNA: TGTGCCAGCAGGCGGGGCGCCGGAGATACGCAGTATTTT.

In this sample, this clone turned up once. This chain links TRBV5-1 with TRBJ2-1; 9 nucleotides agree with TRBD1. CDR3 length: 15 amino acids. CDR1 is SGHRS and CDR2 is YFSETQ in the germline V gene. With 4 bases clipped from V and 2 bases from J, the junction kept 4 bases outside the gene matches. The CDR3: CASSPGQGTYNEQFF. DNA of the CDR3: TGCGCCAGCAGCCCGGGACAGGGCACCTACAATGAGCAGTTCTTC.

This clone is termed medium-sized. The chain recombines TRBV27 with TRBJ1-5; unclear D gene. V was cut by 11 bases and J by 0 bases, with 14 bases left in between. The CDR3 runs 14 residues. Germline-derived CDR1 and CDR2 are MNHEY and SMNVEV (reference sequence). This chain's CDR3 is CASWGGASNQPQHF. The CDR3 nucleotides are TGTGCCTCATGGGGAGGAGCTAGCAATCAGCCCCAGCATTTT.

This chain joins TRBV5-4 and TRBJ1-5; D is unresolved. V lost 0 bases and J 2 bases, leaving 6 bases between the germline ends. The V gene's germline CDR1 is SGHNT and CDR2 YYREEE (reference sequence). This CDR3 is built from 14 residues. CDR3 sequence (DNA): TGTGCCAGCAGCTTGGCCGGGGGCAATCAGCCCCAGCATTTT. Protein product: CASSLAGGNQPQHF.

This clone was seen once. The chain recombines TRBV7-2 with TRBJ2-5; D not resolved. CDR1 and CDR2 from the germline V gene are SGHTA and FQGNSA. Trimming left V 1 base short and J 5 bases short, with 8 bases between. This CDR3 spans 13 amino acids. In nucleotides, the CDR3 is TGTGCCAGCAGCTTAGTCTTACGGGAGACCCAGTACTTC. Protein sequence: CASSLVLRETQYF. The entire variable domain, with the rest obtained from reference TRBV7-2 and TRBJ2-5, is as follows: GAGVSQSPSNKVTEKGKDVELRCDPISGHTALYWYRQSLGQGLEFLIYFQGNSAPDKSGLPSDRFSAERTGGSVSTLTIQRTQQEDSAVYLCASSLVLRETQYFGPGTRLLVL.

The V and J genes are TRBV14 and TRBJ2-1; TRBD2 agrees at 10 bases. Germline V CDR1 and CDR2: SGHDN, FVKESK. The V gene end was trimmed by 1 base and the J gene end by 11 bases; junction bases not matched to a gene: 8. This CDR3 is built from 15 residues. CDR3 residues: CASSQVASGSVKQFF. The CDR3, as DNA: TGTGCCAGCAGCCAAGTGGCTAGCGGGAGTGTAAAGCAGTTCTTC.

CDR3 DNA: TGCGCCAGCAGCTTGGTCCTAGAGAACAATGAGCAGTTCTTC. The encoded protein is CASSLVLENNEQFF. The genes are TRBV5-1 and TRBJ2-1; D gene ambiguous. The germline V gene encodes CDR1 SGHRS and CDR2 YFSETQ. The CDR3 has 14 amino acids. The V end lost 0 bases, the J end lost 5 bases, and 9 bases lay between the germline ends.

As to this clone: One end of the junction does not line up with germline, which may come from a read error. Other DNA sequences in the sample encode the same CDR3. The rearrangement joins TRBV30 to TRBJ1-6, with D perhaps matching TRBD1 (6 bases). The CDR3 runs to 14 residues. CDR1 and CDR2 from the germline V gene are GTSNPN and SVGIG (reference sequence). The CDR3 DNA reads TGTGCTTGGACGAAGGGGGTGGAGGGATCACCCCTCCACTTT. The encoded protein is CAWTKGVEGSPLHF.

The CDR3 coding sequence is TGTGCCAGCAGTTACGGGGGTAGCCCTGAAGCTTTCTTT. Translation: CASSYGGSPEAFF. This chain joins TRBV6-5 and TRBJ1-1, with a tentative D call TRBD1 (5 bases). The V gene lost 2 bases and the J gene lost 6 bases, with 10 bases spanning the gap. This CDR3 contains 13 residues. The V gene's germline CDR1 is MNHEY and CDR2 SVGAGI.

This chain uses TRBV19 with TRBJ1-6; 7 bases agree with TRBD1. The CDR3 is made up of 15 amino acids. In germline, CDR1 is LNHDA, CDR2 SQIVND (reference sequence). V trimming: 5 bases; J trimming: 9 bases; junction bases outside the gene matches: 10. As DNA, the CDR3 is TGTGCCAGTAGTCCCTCGACAGGGAAGGGTTCACCCCTCCACTTT. Translating it yields CASSPSTGKGSPLHF. Full variable domain (outside the CDR3, taken from reference TRBV19 and TRBJ1-6): DGGITQSPKYLFRKEGQNVTLSCEQNLNHDAMYWYRQDPGQGLRLIYYSQIVNDFQKGDIAEGYSVSREKKESFPLTVTSAQKNPTAFYLCASSPSTGKGSPLHFGNGTRLTVT.

The genes are TRBV5-6 and TRBJ1-2; D not resolved. This CDR3 is built from 14 residues. The V gene lost 3 bases and the J gene lost 13 bases, with 22 bases spanning the gap. The germline V gene encodes CDR1 SGHDT and CDR2 YYEEEE. This CDR3 reads CASSSGLGRRIPTF. The CDR3 bases are TGTGCCAGCAGCTCAGGTCTAGGGAGGCGGATTCCCACCTTC.

The chain links TRBV4-1 to TRBJ2-2, with 10 bases matching TRBD2. Germline trimming cut 4 bases from V and 7 bases from J; bases unmatched to any gene: 9. CDR1 MGHRA and CDR2 YSYEKL come from the germline V gene. The CDR3 runs to 16 residues. The chain's CDR3 is CASSRLASGRGGELFF. The DNA for the CDR3 is TGCGCCAGCAGCCGCCTGGCGAGCGGGAGGGGCGGGGAGCTGTTTTTT.

The chain joins TRBV5-6 to TRBJ2-3; no definite D call. Germline V gives CDR1 SGHDT, CDR2 YYEEEE. The CDR3 has 16 residues. V was shortened by 4 bases and J by 0 bases, with 15 bases between the two germline ends. The CDR3 loop is CASSPMTALSTDTQYF. CDR3 coding DNA: TGTGCCAGCAGCCCGATGACCGCACTAAGCACAGATACGCAGTATTTT.

This chain joins TRBV6-6 and TRBJ2-3, with D unclear. CDR1 MNHNY and CDR2 SVGAGI come from the germline V gene (reference sequence). The ends were cut back, 2 bases at V and 3 bases at J, with 6 bases in the middle. This CDR3 has 13 amino acids. The CDR3: CASSYQATDTQYF. The DNA for the CDR3 is TGTGCCAGCAGTTACCAGGCGACAGATACGCAGTATTTT.

The V call is TRBV6-5, the J call TRBJ2-1; TRBD2 agrees at 13 bases. There are 15 residues in the CDR3. CDR1 MNHEY and CDR2 SVGAGI come from the germline V gene. Trimming removed 5 bases from V and 6 bases from J; junction bases left unmatched: 4. The CDR3 loop reads CASSRTSGRSNEQFF. The CDR3 region has the DNA TGTGCCAGCAGTCGGACTAGCGGGAGAAGCAATGAGCAGTTCTTC.

The chain recombines TRBV5-8 with TRBJ1-4; 7 bases line up with TRBD1. The CDR3 has 14 residues. The germline gives CDR1 SGHTS, CDR2 YDEGEE. The V segment lost 1 base and the J segment 7 bases; nucleotides outside the gene matches: 4. CDR3 sequence: CASSLRGGVEKLFF. Here the CDR3 DNA reads TGTGCCAGCAGCTTGCGAGGGGGCGTTGAAAAACTGTTTTTT. The variable domain in full, completed from reference TRBV5-8 and TRBJ1-4, reads EAGVTQSPTHLIKTRGQQATLRCSPISGHTSVYWYQQALGLGLQFLLWYDEGEERNRGNFPPRFSGRQFPNYSSELNVNALELEDSALYLCASSLRGGVEKLFFGSGTQLSVL.

The genes are TRBV19 and TRBJ1-4; no definite D call. V was shortened by 11 bases and J by 5 bases, with 12 bases between the two germline ends. The CDR3 consists of 12 residues. Germline V gives CDR1 LNHDA, CDR2 SQIVND (reference sequence). CDR3 bases: TGTGCCTCCTCAGGTACGAATGAAAAACTGTTTTTT. Protein sequence: CASSGTNEKLFF.

V is TRBV19 and J is TRBJ2-2; tentatively, D is TRBD2 (6 bases). The CDR3 loop spans 16 amino acids. In germline, CDR1 is LNHDA, CDR2 SQIVND (reference sequence). The V gene lost 3 bases and the J gene lost 3 bases, with 14 bases spanning the gap. CDR3 sequence (DNA): TGTGCCAGTAGTATTGGATACGGGAGTCACACCGGGGAGCTGTTTTTT. Its protein product is CASSIGYGSHTGELFF.

The V gene is TRBV27, the J gene TRBJ1-2; D is possibly TRBD1 (5 bases). V lost 3 bases, J lost 0 bases, and 8 bases lay in between. The CDR3 spans 14 residues. Germline CDR1 MNHEY, CDR2 SMNVEV (reference sequence). This CDR3 reads CASSFGTANYGYTF. Here the CDR3 DNA reads TGTGCCAGCAGTTTTGGGACGGCTAACTATGGCTACACCTTC.

V and J are TRBV6-5 and TRBJ1-1; TRBD1 is a possible D gene (5 bases). The V and J ends lost 3 bases and 3 bases respectively, with 14 bases between them. This CDR3 is built from 15 residues. Germline V gives CDR1 MNHEY, CDR2 SVGAGI. The CDR3 DNA reads TGTGCCAGCAGTTATCGGACGGCGGGGGACACTGAAGCTTTCTTT. Residues: CASSYRTAGDTEAFF.

This chain links TRBV10-2 with TRBJ2-5, with D perhaps matching TRBD1 or TRBD2 (5 bases each). V was pared by 3 bases and J by 4 bases, with 18 bases between. CDR1 is WSHSY and CDR2 is SAAADI in the germline V gene. The length of the CDR3 is 16 residues. CDR3 in amino acids: CASSDVGDVGPETQYF. CDR3 in DNA: TGCGCCAGCAGTGACGTTGGGGACGTAGGTCCAGAGACCCAGTACTTC.

The chain combines TRBV27 with TRBJ2-2; D assignment may be TRBD1 or TRBD2 (6 bases each). The length of the CDR3 is 13 residues. Trimming cost V 7 bases and J 7 bases, with 13 bases left between them. Germline lookup yields CDR1 MNHEY and CDR2 SMNVEV (reference sequence). The CDR3 DNA reads TGTGCCAGCAAAGGGGGGTATGGCGGGGAGCTGTTTTTT. It codes for CASKGGYGGELFF.

The V call is TRBV5-1, the J call TRBJ2-5; the D gene is possibly TRBD2 (5 bases). Trimming removed 1 base from V and 2 bases from J, with 6 bases in between. CDR1 SGHRS and CDR2 YFSETQ come from the germline V gene. There are 13 residues in the CDR3. CDR3 residues: CASSLSGQETQYF. The CDR3, as DNA: TGCGCCAGCAGCTTGTCGGGGCAAGAGACCCAGTACTTC.

This clone was counted between two and nine times. Written as DNA, the CDR3 is TGTGCCAGTAGTATCTCCGTTCGGGGACAGATCAATCAGCCCCAGCATTTT. Translation: CASSISVRGQINQPQHF. The genes are TRBV19 and TRBJ1-5; 7 positions match TRBD1. The CDR3 totals 17 residues. Germline V gives CDR1 LNHDA, CDR2 SQIVND (reference sequence). J was trimmed by 3 bases and V by 3 bases; bases with no gene match: 11. The full variable domain, in which reference TRBV19 and TRBJ1-5 provide the parts outside the CDR3, is DGGITQSPKYLFRKEGQNVTLSCEQNLNHDAMYWYRQDPGQGLRLIYYSQIVNDFQKGDIAEGYSVSREKKESFPLTVTSAQKNPTAFYLCASSISVRGQINQPQHFGDGTRLSIL.

The rearrangement joins TRBV5-5 to TRBJ1-1; 9 bases fit TRBD1. With V trimmed by 4 bases and J by 5 bases, 12 bases remained unmatched. Germline loops: CDR1 SGHKS, CDR2 YYEKEE (reference sequence). The CDR3 extends over 16 amino acids. This chain's CDR3 is CASSNRIGQGSTEAFF. In DNA, the CDR3 is TGTGCCAGCAGCAATCGAATTGGACAGGGGAGTACTGAAGCTTTCTTT.

This clone has just one count. V gene TRBV10-3 combines with J gene TRBJ2-3; a possible D gene is TRBD2 (5 bases). Germline loops: CDR1 ENHRY, CDR2 SYGVKD. Trimming removed 6 bases at V and 0 bases at J, with 13 bases between. The CDR3 totals 15 residues. CDR3 loop: CAIRTAEDSTDTQYF. Here the CDR3 DNA reads TGTGCCATCAGGACCGCGGAGGATAGCACAGATACGCAGTATTTT.